This T cell receptor beta chain emerged from a study of cytomegalovirus exposure and HLA in healthy donors. In the study overall: Around 85 million unique TCR sequences came from HLA-typed donors in an early release. General study points: Researchers reportedly found TCR beta sequences accurately predicted most subjects' HLA-A and HLA-B alleles. Analyses of presence and absence presupposed an approximately uniform sequencing depth across donors.

PCR primers comprised 60 Vbeta and 13 Jbeta primers. Method: immunoSEQ multiplex PCR; TCRdb's copy keeps in-frame clones and lacks some. This sample has 160,000 or so clones, with roughly 79% found just once. A note on this clone: Its antigen is undetermined.

The germline V and J ends were trimmed by 4 bases and 1 base, with 8 bases remaining between them. CDR1 is MNHNS and CDR2 is SASEGT in the germline V gene. CDR3 size: 13 residues. The sequence derives from a woman aged 45-59 years in good health and CMV-seronegative. The chain is built from TRBV6-1 and TRBJ2-7; maybe TRBD2 (6 bases). Specimen: PBMCs. Here the CDR3 reads CASSGGLSYEQYF. The DNA for the CDR3 is TGTGCCAGCAGTGGGGGACTGTCCTACGAGCAGTACTTC.